This T cell receptor (beta chain) was captured by sequencing in a study of T cells of healthy individuals. As regards this clonotype: This clone may be a read error of a much larger clone one base away.

Germline V lookup: CDR1 SEHNR, CDR2 FQNEAQ (reference sequence). The CDR3 spans 13 residues. Each CDR3 protein gets one entry after TCRdb re-called the 5' RACE reads with MiXCR. The table has under 70,000 distinct CDR3 sequences, 14% to 15% seen once. The TCR originated in a human donor in good health. This rearrangement joins TRBV7-9 to TRBJ1-5; no clear D. The CDR3 DNA follows: TGTGTCAGCAGCTTAGACGAGAATCAGCCCCAGCATTTT. Amino acid sequence: CVSSLDENQPQHF.